The present T cell receptor (beta chain) was sequenced within a study of shared clonotypes between healthy human individuals. Study details: CD4 naive cells filled three plates per donor, CD4 memory three, CD8 naive two and CD8 memory one.

Study results and caveats: All-four-donor shared clonotypes had higher generation probabilities than non-shared clonotypes did. Several donors held 4.5% to 5% of naive CD4 clonotypes in common.

The germline V gene encodes CDR1 KGHSH and CDR2 LQKENI. V was clipped by 4 bases and J by 5 bases; unmatched bases: 6. This CDR3 has 14 amino acids. The study separated CD4+ cells into CD45RA+ naive and CD45RA-negative memory subsets. Assay used: immunoSEQ multiplex PCR; TCRdb lists only in-frame clones, some missing. The sample lists around 2.5 million clones; more than 85% were seen once. As concerns this clone: The antigen is not known.

The receptor was derived from a man aged 18 to 29 in good health. Some clones in this sample may be carry-over from other donors' samples. The V call is TRBV18, the J call TRBJ2-7; TRBD1 aligns across 9 bases. The source material was naive CD4+ T cells from PBMCs. Described subset: CD45RA+ positively selected. CDR3 bases: TGTGCCAGCTCACTCGGGACAGGGACCCACGAGCAGTACTTC. This translates into CASSLGTGTHEQYF.